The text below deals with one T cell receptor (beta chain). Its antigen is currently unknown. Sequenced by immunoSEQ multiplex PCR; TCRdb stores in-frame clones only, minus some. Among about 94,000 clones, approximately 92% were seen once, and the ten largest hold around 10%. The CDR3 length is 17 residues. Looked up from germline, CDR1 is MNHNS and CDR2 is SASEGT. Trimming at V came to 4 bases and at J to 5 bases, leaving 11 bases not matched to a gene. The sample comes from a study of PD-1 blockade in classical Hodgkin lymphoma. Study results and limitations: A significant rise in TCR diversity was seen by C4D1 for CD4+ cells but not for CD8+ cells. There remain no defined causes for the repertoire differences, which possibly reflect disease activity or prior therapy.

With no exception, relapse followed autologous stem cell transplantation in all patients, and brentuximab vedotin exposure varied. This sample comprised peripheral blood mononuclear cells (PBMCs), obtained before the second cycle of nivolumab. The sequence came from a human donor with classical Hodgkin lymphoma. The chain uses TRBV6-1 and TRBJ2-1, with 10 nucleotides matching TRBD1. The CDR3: CASSAGSGTGVDNEQFF. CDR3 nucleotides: TGTGCCAGCAGTGCAGGATCCGGGACAGGGGTCGACAATGAGCAGTTCTTC.